Below are 20 T cell receptor beta chains sequenced from a single sample in a study of shared clonotypes between healthy human individuals. CD45RO negativity and positive selection for CCR7 defined naive CD8 cells, a population that excluded terminally differentiated effector memory CD45RA+ cells. Produced via immunoSEQ multiplex PCR; TCRdb's table is partial and in-frame only. The sample holds 750,000 to 1,000,000 clones, roughly 92% seen once. Sequencing input: naive CD8+ T cells sorted from blood. The receptors stem from a man aged 30-40 years in good health.

This clone occurred once. V usage is TRBV27 and J usage is TRBJ1-3; D is perhaps TRBD1 (6 bases). The CDR3 is 15 amino acids. Germline loops: CDR1 MNHEY, CDR2 SMNVEV (reference sequence). V lost 5 bases and J 2 bases, leaving 13 bases between the germline ends. CDR3: CASSLWSGAGNTIYF. The DNA for the CDR3 is TGTGCCAGCAGTCTATGGTCAGGGGCTGGAAACACCATATATTTT.

The rearrangement links TRBV9 to TRBJ1-2; D call uncertain. Germline CDR1 reads SGDLS; CDR2 reads YYNGEE. This CDR3 has 11 residues. Trimming removed 3 bases at V and 5 bases at J, with 5 bases between. The CDR3 loop is CASSEGYGYTF. CDR3 coding DNA: TGTGCCAGCAGCGAGGGTTATGGCTACACCTTC.

The V call is TRBV4-1, the J call TRBJ1-4, with 12 positions matching TRBD1. The trim removed 5 bases at V and 8 bases at J, leaving 9 bases unmatched. Per the germline V gene, CDR1 is MGHRA and CDR2 is YSYEKL. CDR3 length equals 16 residues. The chain's CDR3 is CASSKGGQGAGEKLFF. The CDR3 DNA sequence: TGCGCCAGCAGCAAGGGGGGACAGGGGGCAGGGGAAAAACTGTTTTTT.

The rearrangement uses TRBV29-1 and TRBJ2-3; D may be TRBD2 (5 bases). V was cut by 0 bases and J by 0 bases, with 7 bases left in between. CDR1 is SQVTM and CDR2 is ANQGSEA in the germline V gene. The CDR3 loop spans 14 amino acids. CDR3 nucleotides: TGCAGCGTTGAAGACACGGGGAGCACAGATACGCAGTATTTT. It encodes CSVEDTGSTDTQYF.

The V gene is TRBV6-4, the J gene TRBJ2-1; TRBD2 might be the D (5 bases). The V gene lost 0 bases and the J gene lost 0 bases, with 9 bases spanning the gap. The CDR3 is 16 residues long. Germline CDR1 reads MRHNA; CDR2 reads SNTAGT. This CDR3 reads CASSDSRASSYNEQFF. The CDR3 DNA follows: TGTGCCAGCAGTGACTCGAGGGCTAGCTCCTACAATGAGCAGTTCTTC.

The gene calls are TRBV5-1 and TRBJ2-1; 9 nucleotides line up with TRBD2. Per the germline V gene, CDR1 is SGHRS and CDR2 is YFSETQ. CDR3 length equals 18 residues. The J segment lost 0 bases and the V segment lost 1 base, leaving 8 bases of the junction unmatched. CDR3 sequence: CASSLILAGTSSYNEQFF. The CDR3 nucleotides read TGCGCCAGCAGCTTGATTCTAGCGGGAACAAGCTCCTACAATGAGCAGTTCTTC.

CDR3 DNA sequence: TGTGCCAGCAGCTTGGGCACCGGGCCCTTCAATGAGCAGTTCTTC. Amino acids: CASSLGTGPFNEQFF. The gene calls are TRBV5-6 and TRBJ2-1; D is unclear. Per the germline V gene, CDR1 is SGHDT and CDR2 is YYEEEE. The V end was cut by 0 bases, the J end by 6 bases, with 13 bases between. This CDR3 is built from 15 residues.

The chain carries TRBV11-2 and TRBJ2-7, with D perhaps TRBD1 (5 bases). CDR3 size: 14 residues. The germline gives CDR1 SGHAT, CDR2 FQNNGV. Trimming took 3 bases from V and 0 from J, leaving 9 bases between them. The CDR3 loop reads CASSFDTGSYEQYF. In DNA, the CDR3 is TGTGCCAGCAGCTTCGACACAGGCTCCTACGAGCAGTACTTC.

The CDR3 nucleotides are TGTGCCAGTAGTACCCTAGCGGGGAGTAGGGAGACCCAGTACTTC. Encoded protein: CASSTLAGSRETQYF. V and J are TRBV19 and TRBJ2-5; 9 nucleotides line up with TRBD2. Losses at the gene ends were 4 bases for V and 5 bases for J; bases not matched to a gene: 8. CDR1 LNHDA and CDR2 SQIVND come from the germline V gene (reference sequence). CDR3 length: 15 amino acids.

The chain joins TRBV2 to TRBJ1-1; no clear D gene. The ends were cut back, 7 bases at V and 7 bases at J, with 7 bases in the middle. The CDR3 sequence is 10 residues long. Looked up from germline, CDR1 is SNHLY and CDR2 is FYNNEI. CDR3 DNA sequence: TGTGCCAGCACTGGGCGTGAAGCTTTCTTT. This encodes CASTGREAFF.

V usage is TRBV7-2 and J usage is TRBJ2-7; D not resolved. V lost 2 bases and J 10 bases, leaving 15 bases between the germline ends. This CDR3 spans 13 amino acids. Germline V gives CDR1 SGHTA, CDR2 FQGNSA. Here the CDR3 DNA reads TGTGCCAGCAGCTTAAGTAACGTTTCCCCTCAGTACTTC. Its protein product is CASSLSNVSPQYF.

The rearrangement uses TRBV28 and TRBJ2-5, with 8 bases matching TRBD2. V shed 3 bases and J 8 bases; nucleotides not matched to a gene: 17. The CDR3 has 17 amino acids. CDR1 MDHEN and CDR2 SYDVKM come from the germline V gene. CDR3 nucleotides: TGTGCCAGCAGTTTTAGGTCAGCGGGAGCTACCCGGGGAACCCAGTACTTC. Amino acids: CASSFRSAGATRGTQYF.

The V and J genes are TRBV29-1 and TRBJ2-1, with a weak D call TRBD2 (6 bases). Germline-derived CDR1 and CDR2 are SQVTM and ANQGSEA. Trimming took off 5 bases at V and 4 bases at J, with 18 bases between the two ends. CDR3 length equals 15 residues. CDR3: CSVKIADRRYNEQFF. The CDR3 coding sequence is TGCAGCGTTAAGATAGCGGACCGAAGATACAATGAGCAGTTCTTC.

This chain joins TRBV2 and TRBJ2-3; D possibly uses TRBD1 or TRBD2 (5 bases each). The CDR3 is made up of 19 amino acids. From germline, CDR1 is SNHLY and CDR2 FYNNEI. V lost 10 bases, J lost 0 bases, and 29 bases lay in between. The CDR3 DNA is TGTGCCACTAAACCCCTGGGGGTCGAGGGAGAATCTAGCACAGATACGCAGTATTTT. Amino acids: CATKPLGVEGESSTDTQYF.

The genes are TRBV4-3 and TRBJ2-1, with unresolved D. The CDR3 covers 14 residues. Germline V lookup: CDR1 LGHNA, CDR2 YSLEER. The V end lost 3 bases, the J end lost 6 bases, and 12 bases lay between the germline ends. CDR3 nucleotides: TGCGCCAGCAGCCACAACACGGGCGGCAATGAGCAGTTCTTC. Its translation is CASSHNTGGNEQFF.

The chain links TRBV5-6 to TRBJ2-7, with no clear D. V shed 0 bases and J shed 1 base, with 11 bases lying between them. The length of the CDR3 is 15 residues. Germline CDR1 reads SGHDT; CDR2 reads YYEEEE. This CDR3 is CASSLVGLQSYEQYF. In DNA, the CDR3 is TGTGCCAGCAGCTTGGTAGGGTTGCAGTCCTACGAGCAGTACTTC.

The V gene is TRBV4-3, the J gene TRBJ2-1; the match to TRBD1 covers 11 bases. This CDR3 has 16 residues. V trimming: 0 bases; J trimming: 2 bases; junction bases outside the gene matches: 0. Germline V CDR1 and CDR2: LGHNA, YSLEER. The CDR3 sequence is CASSQEGQGAYNEQFF. DNA for the CDR3: TGCGCCAGCAGCCAAGAGGGACAGGGGGCCTACAATGAGCAGTTCTTC.

This clone came up a few times. The chain has TRBV28 and TRBJ1-1, with D maybe TRBD1 (6 bases). V lost 6 bases, J lost 1 base, and 15 bases lay in between. The CDR3 is 15 residues long. Germline loops: CDR1 MDHEN, CDR2 SYDVKM. CDR3 amino acids: CASRGRTVKNTEAFF. CDR3 DNA sequence: TGTGCCAGCAGGGGTAGGACAGTAAAGAACACTGAAGCTTTCTTT. The complete variable domain, with remaining parts taken from reference TRBV28 and TRBJ1-1, reads DVKVTQSSRYLVKRTGEKVFLECVQDMDHENMFWYRQDPGLGLRLIYFSYDVKMKEKGDIPEGYSVSREKKERFSLILESASTNQTSMYLCASRGRTVKNTEAFFGQGTRLTVV.

The V gene is TRBV5-5, the J gene TRBJ2-3, with 10 bases identical to TRBD2. The CDR3 is 16 residues long. CDR1 and CDR2 from the germline V gene are SGHKS and YYEKEE (reference sequence). After removal of 2 bases from V and 0 bases from J, the junction contained 3 bases not matched to a gene. CDR3 in amino acids: CASSFQLAGSTDTQYF. CDR3 in DNA: TGTGCCAGCAGCTTCCAACTAGCGGGGAGCACAGATACGCAGTATTTT.

Comment on this clone: Other DNA sequences of this sample code for an identical CDR3. The CDR3 DNA follows: TGTGCCAGCAGTCCCACGACTCCCTACAATGAGCAGTTCTTC. Translated: CASSPTTPYNEQFF. The chain couples TRBV6-5 to TRBJ2-1, with D hard to call. The CDR3 length is 14 residues. V was pared by 5 bases and J by 2 bases, with 10 bases between. From germline, CDR1 is MNHEY and CDR2 SVGAGI.